The clone carrying this T cell receptor beta chain showed up just a few times. What it binds is not known. In the original workflow: Per sample, the median was approximately 96,000 TCRs, with values from roughly 23,000 to 640,000. TCRdb redid the calling of the RACE reads with MiXCR, one entry per CDR3 protein. TCRdb, rather than the study authors, made the V and J calls. The table lists nearly 95,000 distinct CDR3 sequences, 9.5% to 12% of them singletons, with less than 2.5% in the top ten. Trimming removed 6 bases from V and 7 bases from J, with 15 bases in between. There are 14 residues in the CDR3. The data are from a study of human T cells and chemical hapten exposure. General observations from the study: High-frequency TCRs, those above 1 in 1000, stayed the same after DPC sensitization.

Time point indicated: patch test 2, 6 weeks after DPC sensitization. Treatment noted: therapeutic diphenylcyclopropenone sensitization with weekly scalp DPC. Sequenced here: whole blood, sampled in connection with sensitization to the hapten diphenylcyclopropenone (DPC). This sequence was found in a man between 40 and 49 years old with alopecia areata. Some clones in this sample may be carry-over from other donors' samples. The genes are TRBV12-3 or TRBV12-4 and TRBJ1-4; a weak D match, TRBD1 (6 bases). CDR3: CASSPGQWGEKLFF. In DNA form, the CDR3 reads TGTGCCAGCAGCCCGGGACAATGGGGTGAAAAACTGTTTTTT.